Following are 17 T cell receptor beta chains from one sample sequenced in a study of cytotoxic CD8 clonotypes in ibrutinib-treated CLL (dated by TCRdb to 2020 to 2023). Library generation was performed with the immunoSEQ multiplex PCR assay. TCRdb took over this immuneACCESS table, retaining in-frame rearrangements with V and J assigned. Such tables are incomplete; in checked studies, under half of the missing clones stem from an unresolved V gene, and the remainder is unexplained. This sample lists tens of thousands of clones; 69% were detected once. The top ten hold around a quarter of the sample. The specimen comprised PBMCs, sampled before ibrutinib treatment. Receptors were obtained from a human donor with chronic lymphocytic leukemia.

This clone was seen only a few times. V and J are TRBV7-9 and TRBJ1-1; possible D gene TRBD1, 5 bases. Per the germline V gene, CDR1 is SEHNR and CDR2 is FQNEAQ (reference sequence). V was cut by 5 bases and J by 3 bases, with 10 bases left in between. The CDR3 contains 13 residues. The CDR3 DNA reads as TGTGCCAGCAGCCCCCCGGGGGACACTGAAGCTTTCTTT. Protein sequence: CASSPPGDTEAFF. Drawing the rest from reference TRBV7-9 and TRBJ1-1, the complete variable domain is DTGVSQNPRHKITKRGQNVTFRCDPISEHNRLYWYRQTLGQGPEFLTYFQNEAQLEKSRLLSDRFSAERPKGSFSTLEIQRTEQGDSAMYLCASSPPGDTEAFFGQGTRLTVV.

V usage is TRBV20-1 and J usage is TRBJ1-2; tentatively, D is TRBD1 (5 bases). In germline, CDR1 is DFQATT, CDR2 SNEGSKA (reference sequence). The CDR3 is 11 amino acids. The germline V and J ends were trimmed by 7 bases and 4 bases, with 10 bases remaining between them. The CDR3 sequence is CSVQGLYGYTF. The CDR3 DNA reads as TGCAGTGTTCAGGGACTCTATGGCTACACCTTC.

J is TRBJ2-2 and V is TRBV7-8; no reliable D call. The CDR3 is made up of 15 amino acids. V was clipped by 4 bases and J by 0 bases, with 9 bases between them. CDR1 and CDR2 (germline): SGHVS, FQNEAQ. The CDR3 is CASSSRFANTGELFF. In DNA form, the CDR3 reads TGTGCCAGCAGCTCCAGGTTCGCGAACACCGGGGAGCTGTTTTTT.

This clone was observed once. The chain employs TRBV11-1 and TRBJ2-7, with 10 bases matching TRBD2. The germline V gene has CDR1 SGHAT and CDR2 FQDESV (reference sequence). The CDR3 consists of 16 residues. V shed 6 bases and J 1 base; nucleotides not matched to a gene: 9. CDR3 in amino acids: CASSPWASGGSYEQYF. The CDR3, as DNA: TGTGCCAGCAGTCCATGGGCTAGCGGGGGATCCTACGAGCAGTACTTC.

This clone was counted only a few times. The J gene is TRBJ1-5, the V gene TRBV27; no firm D call. The CDR3 extends over 15 amino acids. The germline CDR1 and CDR2 sequences are MNHEY and SMNVEV (reference sequence). Trimming stripped 8 bases from V and 5 bases from J, with 19 bases between. The DNA of the CDR3 is TGTGCCAGCCGTTCCGCGGCCCCATACGATCAGCCCCAGCATTTT. Its protein is CASRSAAPYDQPQHF.

This CDR3 reads CASSLRRPANTGELFF. The CDR3 DNA reads TGTGCCAGCAGCTTACGCAGGCCCGCGAACACCGGGGAGCTGTTTTTT. The gene calls are TRBV11-2 and TRBJ2-2; D not resolved. Germline V lookup: CDR1 SGHAT, CDR2 FQNNGV. The CDR3 loop spans 16 amino acids. Trimming removed 2 bases from V and 0 bases from J, with 10 bases in between. Combining the CDR3 with reference TRBV11-2 and TRBJ2-2 gives the whole variable domain EAGVAQSPRYKIIEKRQSVAFWCNPISGHATLYWYQQILGQGPKLLIQFQNNGVVDDSQLPKDRFSAERLKGVDSTLKIQPAKLEDSAVYLCASSLRRPANTGELFFGEGSRLTVL.

This chain uses TRBV7-7 with TRBJ2-1; TRBD2 matches 9 bases. Germline lookup yields CDR1 SSHAT and CDR2 FNYEAQ (reference sequence). The CDR3 spans 16 residues. V shed 3 bases, J shed 3 bases, and the junction held 6 bases outside the gene matches. DNA for the CDR3: TGTGCCAGCAGCTTCTTAGCGGGAGCTGTCTACAATGAGCAGTTCTTC. Its translation is CASSFLAGAVYNEQFF.

The chain employs TRBV7-2 and TRBJ2-1; no definite D call. V lost 6 bases and J 7 bases, leaving 10 bases between the germline ends. Germline V gene lookup returns CDR1 SGHTA and CDR2 FQGNSA. The length of the CDR3 is 12 residues. CDR3 coding DNA: TGTGCCAGCAGTTCGACGTGGAATGAGCAGTTCTTC. As protein: CASSSTWNEQFF.

V and J are TRBV29-1 and TRBJ2-2, with D possibly being TRBD2 (5 bases). Germline V lookup: CDR1 SQVTM, CDR2 ANQGSEA. The V end lost 3 bases, the J end lost 4 bases, and 12 bases lay between the germline ends. The CDR3 spans 14 residues. The CDR3 nucleotides are TGCAGCGTTGACCCGGGGTGGGGCACCGGGGAGCTGTTTTTT. Translating it yields CSVDPGWGTGELFF.

This clone was seen a single time. This chain joins TRBV27 and TRBJ1-2; D is perhaps TRBD1 (5 bases). The ends were cut back, 0 bases at V and 2 bases at J, with 16 bases in the middle. Germline V CDR1 and CDR2: MNHEY, SMNVEV (reference sequence). The CDR3 consists of 17 residues. CDR3 sequence reads: CASSLSAVRQHNYGYTF. The DNA of the CDR3 is TGTGCCAGCAGTTTATCGGCAGTCAGACAGCACAACTATGGCTACACCTTC.

The chain has TRBV11-2 and TRBJ2-7; D ambiguous. The germline V gene encodes CDR1 SGHAT and CDR2 FQNNGV. The CDR3 length is 13 residues. The ends were cut back, 5 bases at V and 5 bases at J, with 13 bases in the middle. This chain's CDR3 is CASSLVPSHEQYF. The CDR3 DNA is TGTGCCAGCAGCCTTGTACCGTCCCACGAGCAGTACTTC.

The chain joins TRBV5-1 to TRBJ2-3, with 12 bases matching TRBD2. This CDR3 is built from 15 residues. V was pared by 4 bases and J by 3 bases, with 3 bases of the junction left unmatched. Germline values: CDR1 SGHRS, CDR2 YFSETQ. The CDR3 here is CASSRLAGDTDTQYF. The CDR3, as DNA: TGCGCCAGCAGCCGACTAGCGGGAGATACAGATACGCAGTATTTT. The whole variable domain, remainder taken from reference TRBV5-1 and TRBJ2-3, is KAGVTQTPRYLIKTRGQQVTLSCSPISGHRSVSWYQQTPGQGLQFLFEYFSETQRNKGNFPGRFSGRQFSNSRSEMNVSTLELGDSALYLCASSRLAGDTDTQYFGPGTRLTVL.

The chain couples TRBV5-6 to TRBJ1-1; a possible D gene is TRBD1 (5 bases). The CDR3 covers 13 residues. Trimming left V 2 bases short and J 5 bases short, with 10 bases between. The germline CDR1 and CDR2 sequences are SGHDT and YYEEEE. The CDR3 nucleotides read TGTGCCAGCAGCTTAATGGGGGTTACTGAAGCTTTCTTT. It is translated as CASSLMGVTEAFF.

This clone was detected a few times. The rearrangement links TRBV2 to TRBJ1-2; D is unresolved. The CDR3 is 13 residues long. The V and J ends lost 4 bases and 4 bases respectively, with 10 bases between them. Germline values: CDR1 SNHLY, CDR2 FYNNEI. CDR3 sequence reads: CASSADSSYGYTF. In nucleotides, the CDR3 is TGTGCCAGCAGTGCGGACTCGTCCTATGGCTACACCTTC.

The J gene is TRBJ1-2, the V gene TRBV19; unclear D gene. CDR1 and CDR2 from the germline V gene are LNHDA and SQIVND (reference sequence). The V and J ends lost 7 bases and 3 bases respectively, with 21 bases between them. CDR3 length: 16 amino acids. The CDR3 nucleotides read TGTGCCAGTACCAGTATAGCTGCTGGAGGTGACTATGGCTACACCTTC. The encoded protein is CASTSIAAGGDYGYTF.

The chain has TRBV4-2 and TRBJ1-3; TRBD1 is a possible D gene (5 bases). Germline V gene sequence: CDR1 LGHNA, CDR2 YNFKEQ. The CDR3 covers 19 residues. With 0 bases removed from V and 0 bases from J, the gap between germline ends came to 18 bases. Here the CDR3 DNA reads TGTGCCAGCAGCCAAGATCTCCAGGGAATCCTCAGCTCTGGAAACACCATATATTTT. It translates to CASSQDLQGILSSGNTIYF.

This clone was observed a handful of times. The chain recombines TRBV5-1 with TRBJ1-6; D gene unclear. Germline V gene lookup returns CDR1 SGHRS and CDR2 YFSETQ. Trimming cost V 4 bases and J 6 bases, with 8 bases left between them. The CDR3 spans 13 residues. CDR3 DNA sequence: TGCGCCAGCAGCGGAGACGGTAATTCACCCCTCCACTTT. It yields the protein CASSGDGNSPLHF.